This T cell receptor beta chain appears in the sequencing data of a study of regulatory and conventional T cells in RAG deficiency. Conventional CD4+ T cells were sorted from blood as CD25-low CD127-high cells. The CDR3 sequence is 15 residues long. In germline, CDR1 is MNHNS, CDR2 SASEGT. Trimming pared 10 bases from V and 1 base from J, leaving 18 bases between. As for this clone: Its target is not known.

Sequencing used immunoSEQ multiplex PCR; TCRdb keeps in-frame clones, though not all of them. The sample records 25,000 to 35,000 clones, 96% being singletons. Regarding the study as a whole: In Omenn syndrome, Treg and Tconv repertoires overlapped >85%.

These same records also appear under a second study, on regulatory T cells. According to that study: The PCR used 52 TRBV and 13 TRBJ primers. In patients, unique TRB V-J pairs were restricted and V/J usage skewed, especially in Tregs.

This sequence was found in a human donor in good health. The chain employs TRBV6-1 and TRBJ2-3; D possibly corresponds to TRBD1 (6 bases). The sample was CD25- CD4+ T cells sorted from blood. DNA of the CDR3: TGTGCCATCCTCAATACAGGGCAGCGCACAGATACGCAGTATTTT. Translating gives CAILNTGQRTDTQYF.